Each of the 24 T cell receptor beta chains below was sequenced from the same sample in a study of cytomegalovirus exposure and HLA in healthy donors (dated by TCRdb to 2017 to 2019). Libraries were constructed by the immunoSEQ multiplex PCR assay. For the multiplex PCR, a mixture combining 60 forward primers for TCR Vbeta segments and 13 reverse primers for TCR Jbeta segments was used. Imported from immuneACCESS, the table was reduced by TCRdb to in-frame sequences with V and J called. These copies leave out some clones; in studies compared against another copy, an unresolved V gene accounts for under half, and the cause of the remainder is not known. Here the sample has approximately 150,000 clones; nearly 90% occur a single time. The leading ten clones occupy more than 0.5% of the sample. Sequenced material: PBMCs. These receptors originate from a middle-aged woman in good health and CMV-seronegative.

The genes are TRBV5-1 and TRBJ2-7; 9 bases agree with TRBD1. With V trimmed by 0 bases and J by 9 bases, 7 bases remained unmatched. This CDR3 is 14 amino acids long. Germline V lookup: CDR1 SGHRS, CDR2 YFSETQ. In nucleotides, the CDR3 is TGCGCCAGCAGCTTGGGGGACAGGGAACTGGTGCAGTACTTC. Amino acids: CASSLGDRELVQYF. Drawing the rest from reference TRBV5-1 and TRBJ2-7, the complete variable domain is KAGVTQTPRYLIKTRGQQVTLSCSPISGHRSVSWYQQTPGQGLQFLFEYFSETQRNKGNFPGRFSGRQFSNSRSEMNVSTLELGDSALYLCASSLGDRELVQYFGPGTRLTVT.

The chain uses TRBV11-3 and TRBJ2-5; D remains ambiguous. The CDR3 runs 14 residues. Between the trimmed V and J ends, which lost 5 bases and 0 bases, there was a span of 10 bases. Germline CDR1 SGHNT, CDR2 YENEEA. CDR3 DNA sequence: TGTGCCAGCAGCCGCCAGGTGTACCAAGAGACCCAGTACTTC. It yields the protein CASSRQVYQETQYF.

This chain joins TRBV7-2 and TRBJ2-3; D ambiguous. This CDR3 is built from 16 residues. Between the trimmed V and J ends, which lost 5 bases and 2 bases, there was a span of 17 bases. Germline CDR1 reads SGHTA; CDR2 reads FQGNSA. DNA for the CDR3: TGTGCCAGCAGCCTCCAGACACGATTGACCACAGATACGCAGTATTTT. Amino acids: CASSLQTRLTTDTQYF.

This chain joins TRBV7-6 and TRBJ1-2, with 9 bases matching TRBD1. Trimming took 5 bases from V and 7 from J; bases not matched to a gene: 5. Germline V gene sequence: CDR1 SGHVS, CDR2 FNYEAQ. There are 13 residues in the CDR3. The CDR3 DNA reads as TGTGCCAGCAGCACGGGACAGGGAATTGGCTACACCTTC. Amino acids: CASSTGQGIGYTF.

The gene calls are TRBV2 and TRBJ2-5; the D gene is possibly TRBD1 (6 bases). The CDR3 is made up of 16 amino acids. V lost 2 bases and J lost 2, with 15 bases in between. The germline CDR1 and CDR2 sequences are SNHLY and FYNNEI. CDR3 region: CASSEFRQGPQETQYF. The CDR3, as DNA: TGTGCCAGCAGTGAATTCCGGCAGGGGCCTCAAGAGACCCAGTACTTC.

The chain combines TRBV5-1 with TRBJ2-3, with 11 positions matching TRBD2. The CDR3 is made up of 18 amino acids. CDR1 is SGHRS, CDR2 YFSETQ, per germline. Trimming took 4 bases from V and 1 from J; bases not matched to a gene: 11. This chain's CDR3 is CASSLVGTSGYRTDTQYF. CDR3 nucleotides: TGCGCCAGCAGCCTAGTAGGGACTAGCGGTTATCGCACAGATACGCAGTATTTT.

The CDR3 sequence is CASRPWGGDNYGYTF. In DNA form, the CDR3 reads TGTGCCAGCAGACCCTGGGGGGGCGATAACTATGGCTACACCTTC. This sequence joins TRBV28 and TRBJ1-2, with TRBD1 as a possible D gene (6 bases). V lost 6 bases, J lost 1 base, and 15 bases lay in between. CDR3 size: 15 residues. Per germline, CDR1 MDHEN and CDR2 SYDVKM.

A few counts support this clone. The V call is TRBV6-1, the J call TRBJ2-7, with D hard to call. Germline CDR1 is MNHNS and CDR2 is SASEGT. The CDR3 totals 10 residues. Trimming stripped 6 bases from V and 3 bases from J, with 3 bases between. CDR3 in DNA: TGTGCCAGCAGCTACTACGAGCAGTACTTC. The encoded protein is CASSYYEQYF.

The rearrangement links TRBV6-5 to TRBJ1-5; a weak D match, TRBD1 (6 bases). Germline V lookup: CDR1 MNHEY, CDR2 SVGAGI. This CDR3 comprises 14 residues. V gave up 6 bases and J gave up 2 bases, with 11 bases separating them. The CDR3 spells CASRTGQGNQPQHF. CDR3 nucleotide sequence: TGTGCCAGCAGAACGGGACAAGGCAATCAGCCCCAGCATTTT.

The rearrangement links TRBV7-4 to TRBJ2-1; tentatively, D is TRBD2 (5 bases). V was clipped by 3 bases and J by 8 bases, with 23 bases between them. The germline gives CDR1 SGHVT, CDR2 SQSDAQ. This CDR3 is built from 17 residues. CDR3 sequence reads: CASSFSKGEWGCDEQFF. CDR3 DNA sequence: TGTGCCAGCAGCTTTAGTAAGGGAGAGTGGGGTTGCGATGAGCAGTTCTTC.

The V and J genes are TRBV9 and TRBJ2-1, with TRBD2 matching 7 bases. This CDR3 comprises 15 residues. CDR1 SGDLS and CDR2 YYNGEE come from the germline V gene. V trimming: 0 bases; J trimming: 3 bases; junction bases outside the gene matches: 3. The CDR3 sequence: CASSVAASGYNEQFF. The DNA for the CDR3 is TGTGCCAGCAGCGTAGCCGCTAGCGGCTACAATGAGCAGTTCTTC.

The V gene is TRBV5-1, the J gene TRBJ2-1; possibly TRBD2 for D (6 bases). There are 14 residues in the CDR3. Trimming left V 3 bases short and J 8 bases short, with 15 bases between. Per germline, CDR1 SGHRS and CDR2 YFSETQ. CDR3 in DNA: TGCGCCAGCAGCTACCTTGGGACTTCAGATGAGCAGTTCTTC. Translated, it gives CASSYLGTSDEQFF.

CDR3 DNA: TGTGCCAGCAGCTTAGCGGGGCGCAGCTCCTACAATGAGCAGTTCTTC. As protein: CASSLAGRSSYNEQFF. The gene calls are TRBV7-8 and TRBJ2-1; D is perhaps TRBD1 (5 bases). This CDR3 contains 16 residues. Germline V gene lookup returns CDR1 SGHVS and CDR2 FQNEAQ. V was trimmed by 0 bases and J by 0 bases, leaving 9 bases between them.

V is TRBV27 and J is TRBJ2-7, with TRBD2 as a possible D gene (5 bases). The CDR3 loop spans 12 amino acids. Germline V gene data show CDR1 as MNHEY and CDR2 as SMNVEV (reference sequence). V lost 8 bases and J 2 bases, leaving 10 bases between the germline ends. This chain's CDR3 is CASAPGAYEQYF. The DNA for the CDR3 is TGTGCCAGCGCCCCCGGGGCCTACGAGCAGTACTTC.

This chain connects TRBV13 to TRBJ2-7, with 9 bases identical to TRBD2. The germline CDR1 and CDR2 sequences are PRHDT and FYEKMQ (reference sequence). The CDR3 covers 14 residues. J gave up 2 bases and V 5 bases, and 4 bases lay outside the gene matches. The CDR3 DNA reads as TGTGCCAGCAGCGCAATAGCGGGAGCCTACGAGCAGTACTTC. Translating it yields CASSAIAGAYEQYF.

J is TRBJ2-3 and V is TRBV19, with TRBD1 identical over 8 bases. Germline loops: CDR1 LNHDA, CDR2 SQIVND (reference sequence). The CDR3 runs 16 residues. The V segment lost 5 bases and the J segment 5 bases; nucleotides outside the gene matches: 12. CDR3 region: CASSSLQGQAIDTQYF. CDR3 DNA: TGTGCCAGTAGTTCGTTACAGGGACAGGCGATAGATACGCAGTATTTT.

This clone was counted a single time. The chain has TRBV7-9 and TRBJ2-1; 13 nucleotides match TRBD2. Germline-derived CDR1 and CDR2 are SEHNR and FQNEAQ (reference sequence). This CDR3 spans 13 amino acids. The V gene end was trimmed by 11 bases and the J gene end by 6 bases; junction bases not matched to a gene: 4. CDR3 sequence reads: CAGRTSGGNEQFF. The CDR3, as DNA: TGTGCCGGAAGGACTAGCGGGGGCAATGAGCAGTTCTTC.

The V and J genes are TRBV6-1 and TRBJ1-2, with TRBD1 identical over 9 bases. V was clipped by 1 base and J by 13 bases; unmatched bases: 7. The CDR3 has 13 residues. Germline V gives CDR1 MNHNS, CDR2 SASEGT. The CDR3, as DNA: TGTGCCAGCAGTGAAGAGGTCGGGGACAGGGTCACCTTC. This sequence encodes CASSEEVGDRVTF.

V gene TRBV28 combines with J gene TRBJ2-3; 13 nucleotides agree with TRBD2. The germline gives CDR1 MDHEN, CDR2 SYDVKM. This CDR3 comprises 17 residues. V dropped 5 bases and J dropped 4; count of bases not matched to a gene: 9. The CDR3 protein is CASSLPMGLAGSDTQYF. CDR3 DNA sequence: TGTGCCAGCAGTCTTCCTATGGGACTAGCGGGATCAGATACGCAGTATTTT.

The chain carries TRBV6-5 and TRBJ2-3, with D perhaps TRBD1 (5 bases). The germline CDR1 and CDR2 sequences are MNHEY and SVGAGI. The CDR3 has 14 amino acids. V gave up 6 bases and J gave up 0 bases, with 10 bases separating them. In nucleotides, the CDR3 is TGTGCCAGCAGGCGGACACCTAGCACAGATACGCAGTATTTT. Its translation: CASRRTPSTDTQYF.

The rearrangement joins TRBV25-1 to TRBJ2-1, with TRBD1 matching over 11 bases. The CDR3 totals 17 residues. V shed 4 bases and J 3 bases; nucleotides not matched to a gene: 8. Germline values: CDR1 MGHDK, CDR2 SYGVNS. CDR3 in DNA: TGTGCCAGCAGTGCTTATCCCGGGACAGGGGGCTACAATGAGCAGTTCTTC. Translated, it gives CASSAYPGTGGYNEQFF.

The chain carries TRBV6-1 and TRBJ2-3; 9 bases map to TRBD1. The J segment lost 1 base and the V segment lost 1 base, leaving 6 bases of the junction unmatched. The germline V gene encodes CDR1 MNHNS and CDR2 SASEGT. The CDR3 runs to 17 residues. DNA of the CDR3: TGTGCCAGCAGTGAAGTCACAGGGGGCGGGCGCACAGATACGCAGTATTTT. Its translation: CASSEVTGGGRTDTQYF.

This rearrangement joins TRBV5-1 to TRBJ1-6; 7 bases are a match to TRBD1. The V and J ends lost 0 bases and 10 bases, in that order; junction bases with no gene match: 7. CDR1 is SGHRS, CDR2 YFSETQ, per germline. The CDR3 sequence is 15 residues long. The CDR3 sequence is CASSLGTGMGSPLHF. The CDR3 bases are TGCGCCAGCAGCTTGGGGACAGGCATGGGGTCACCCCTCCACTTT.

This chain links TRBV19 with TRBJ2-3, with a tentative D call TRBD2 (5 bases). CDR3 length: 13 amino acids. V lost 6 bases and J 4 bases, leaving 11 bases between the germline ends. Germline loops: CDR1 LNHDA, CDR2 SQIVND (reference sequence). The CDR3 nucleotides read TGTGCCAGTAGAGGGAGCGGATCAGATACGCAGTATTTT. This gives the protein CASRGSGSDTQYF.